This TCR beta chain emerged from a study of long-term antiretroviral therapy in people with HIV. Assay version v3.0 of immunoSEQ was used, and it was run at survey level. This table comes from immunoSEQ multiplex PCR, and its TCRdb copy is limited to in-frame clones, with some not included. The repertoire holds approximately 20,000 clones, 70% to 80% seen once, with about 8.4% in the top ten. Note on this clone: Its antigen remains unidentified.

Germline CDR1 is SGHAT and CDR2 is FQNNGV. J gave up 7 bases and V 5 bases, and 10 bases lay outside the gene matches. The CDR3 has 15 amino acids. Everyone in the study who had HIV was treated in the United States. Points from the study as a whole: ART adherence, viral resistance and therapy changes went undocumented.

This clonotype was obtained from a woman in her forties with HIV. Sample: unsorted PBMCs, taken 4.1 years after starting antiretroviral therapy. The chain employs TRBV11-2 and TRBJ1-5; 8 nucleotides align to TRBD1. The CDR3 sequence is CASSEGQGGRQPQHF. In DNA, the CDR3 is TGTGCCAGCAGCGAAGGACAGGGAGGGAGGCAGCCCCAGCATTTT.